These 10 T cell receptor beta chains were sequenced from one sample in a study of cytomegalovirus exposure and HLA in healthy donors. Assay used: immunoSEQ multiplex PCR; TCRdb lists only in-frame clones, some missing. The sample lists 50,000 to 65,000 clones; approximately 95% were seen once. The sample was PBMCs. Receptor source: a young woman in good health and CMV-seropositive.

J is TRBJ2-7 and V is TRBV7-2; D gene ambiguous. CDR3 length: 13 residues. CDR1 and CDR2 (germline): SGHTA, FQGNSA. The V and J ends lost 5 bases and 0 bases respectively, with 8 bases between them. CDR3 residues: CASSPTSSYEQYF. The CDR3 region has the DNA TGTGCCAGCAGCCCCACGAGCTCCTACGAGCAGTACTTC. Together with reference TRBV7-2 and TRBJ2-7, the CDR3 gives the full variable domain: GAGVSQSPSNKVTEKGKDVELRCDPISGHTALYWYRQSLGQGLEFLIYFQGNSAPDKSGLPSDRFSAERTGGSVSTLTIQRTQQEDSAVYLCASSPTSSYEQYFGPGTRLTVT.

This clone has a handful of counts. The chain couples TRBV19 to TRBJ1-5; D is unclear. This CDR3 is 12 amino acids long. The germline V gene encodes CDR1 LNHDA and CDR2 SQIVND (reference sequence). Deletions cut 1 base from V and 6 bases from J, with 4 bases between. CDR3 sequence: CASSIGGQPQHF. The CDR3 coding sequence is TGTGCCAGTAGTATAGGAGGTCAGCCCCAGCATTTT. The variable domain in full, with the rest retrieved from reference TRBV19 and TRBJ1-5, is DGGITQSPKYLFRKEGQNVTLSCEQNLNHDAMYWYRQDPGQGLRLIYYSQIVNDFQKGDIAEGYSVSREKKESFPLTVTSAQKNPTAFYLCASSIGGQPQHFGDGTRLSIL.

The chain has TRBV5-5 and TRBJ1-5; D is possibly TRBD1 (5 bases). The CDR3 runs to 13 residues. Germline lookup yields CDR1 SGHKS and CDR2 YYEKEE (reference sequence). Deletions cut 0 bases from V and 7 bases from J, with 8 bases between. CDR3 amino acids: CASSLEGRQPQHF. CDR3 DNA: TGTGCCAGCAGCTTGGAGGGGCGACAGCCCCAGCATTTT.

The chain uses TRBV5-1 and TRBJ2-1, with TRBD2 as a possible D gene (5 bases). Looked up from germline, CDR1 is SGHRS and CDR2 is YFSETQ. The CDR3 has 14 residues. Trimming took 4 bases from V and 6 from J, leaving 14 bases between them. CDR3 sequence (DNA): TGCGCCAGCAGCCCGGCCACTAGTTCCAATGAGCAGTTCTTC. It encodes CASSPATSSNEQFF.

This CDR3 reads CASSIGETGSSYNEQFF. The CDR3 DNA reads as TGTGCCAGTAGTATAGGAGAAACCGGGAGCTCCTACAATGAGCAGTTCTTC. The chain employs TRBV19 and TRBJ2-1; maybe TRBD2 (6 bases). V was clipped by 1 base and J by 0 bases, with 13 bases between them. CDR1 is LNHDA, CDR2 SQIVND, per germline (reference sequence). This CDR3 is built from 17 residues.

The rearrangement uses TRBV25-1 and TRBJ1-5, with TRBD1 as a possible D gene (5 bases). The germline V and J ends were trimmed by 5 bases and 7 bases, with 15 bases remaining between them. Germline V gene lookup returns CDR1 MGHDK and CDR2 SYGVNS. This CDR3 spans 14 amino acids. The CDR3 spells CASSRGGSGQPQHF. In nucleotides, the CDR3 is TGTGCCAGCAGTCGGGGGGGTTCGGGGCAGCCCCAGCATTTT.

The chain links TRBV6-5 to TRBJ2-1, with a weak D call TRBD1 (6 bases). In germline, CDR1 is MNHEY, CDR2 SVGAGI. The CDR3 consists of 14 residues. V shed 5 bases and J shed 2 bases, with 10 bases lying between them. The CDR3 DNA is TGTGCCAGCAGTAGACAGGAGGCCTACAATGAGCAGTTCTTC. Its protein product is CASSRQEAYNEQFF.

As DNA, the CDR3 is TGTGCCAGTAGTATAAGCCTACAGGGGTTTGATTCACCCCTCCACTTT. It codes for CASSISLQGFDSPLHF. The chain employs TRBV19 and TRBJ1-6, with TRBD1 identical over 7 bases. CDR1 is LNHDA and CDR2 is SQIVND in the germline V gene (reference sequence). The junction had 9 bases not matched to a gene; V was cut back by 2 bases and J by 8 bases. There are 16 residues in the CDR3. Filled out from reference TRBV19 and TRBJ1-6, the complete variable domain reads DGGITQSPKYLFRKEGQNVTLSCEQNLNHDAMYWYRQDPGQGLRLIYYSQIVNDFQKGDIAEGYSVSREKKESFPLTVTSAQKNPTAFYLCASSISLQGFDSPLHFGNGTRLTVT.

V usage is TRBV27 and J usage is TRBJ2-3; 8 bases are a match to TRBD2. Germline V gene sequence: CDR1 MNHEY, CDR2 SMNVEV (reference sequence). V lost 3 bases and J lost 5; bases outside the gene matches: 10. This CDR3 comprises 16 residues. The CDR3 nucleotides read TGTGCCAGCAGTTTGGGAAGCGGGAGTACGTTAGATACGCAGTATTTT. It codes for CASSLGSGSTLDTQYF.

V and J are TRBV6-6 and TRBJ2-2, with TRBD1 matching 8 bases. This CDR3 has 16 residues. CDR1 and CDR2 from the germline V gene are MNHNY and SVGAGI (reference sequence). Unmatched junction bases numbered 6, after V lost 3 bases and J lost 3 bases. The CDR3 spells CASSYYRGSDTGELFF. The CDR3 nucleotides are TGTGCCAGCAGTTATTACAGGGGGTCAGACACCGGGGAGCTGTTTTTT.